The source of this TCR beta chain is a study of T cell responses to AZD1222 COVID-19 vaccine. The table came from immunoSEQ multiplex PCR; TCRdb's copy has only in-frame clones and leaves some out. The repertoire holds 55,000 to 75,000 clones, with around nine tenths as singletons. The origin of this receptor is an adult in good health. Material: peripheral blood, obtained on day 0 of AZD1222 vaccination.

The CDR3 protein is CASSEAGRGVPYEQYF. In DNA, the CDR3 is TGTGCCAGCAGTGAAGCGGGGCGGGGGGTACCCTACGAGCAGTACTTC. The chain is built from TRBV6-1 and TRBJ2-7, with 8 bases fitting TRBD2. CDR1 is MNHNS, CDR2 SASEGT, per germline. The CDR3 totals 16 residues. The V and J ends lost 0 bases and 2 bases, in that order; junction bases with no gene match: 6.